One and the same sample provided the 16 T cell receptor beta chains below, sequenced in a study of blood T cell repertoires in COVID-19. The assay was immunoSEQ multiplex PCR, and TCRdb's table has in-frame clones only and misses some. Of 150,000 to 200,000 clones in the sample, 70% to 90% are singletons; the top ten hold 9.5% to 12%. Sequencing was done on a sample of peripheral blood. These receptors came from a woman aged 60-75 years with COVID-19, enrolled during active disease.

The CDR3 region is CATMGQGNTGELFF. In nucleotides, the CDR3 is TGTGCCACCATGGGACAGGGGAACACCGGGGAGCTGTTTTTT. V gene TRBV24-1 combines with J gene TRBJ2-2; 9 bases are a match to TRBD1. The CDR3 has 14 residues. Per germline, CDR1 KGHDR and CDR2 SFDVKD. J gave up 1 base and V 8 bases, and 1 base lay outside the gene matches.

This sequence joins TRBV5-1 and TRBJ1-1, with a possible D match to TRBD1 (5 bases). Germline CDR1 is SGHRS and CDR2 is YFSETQ. The CDR3 length is 15 residues. The germline V and J ends were trimmed by 4 bases and 1 base, with 14 bases remaining between them. The CDR3 is CASSPWGDPNTEAFF. The CDR3 nucleotides read TGCGCCAGCAGCCCCTGGGGGGACCCGAACACTGAAGCTTTCTTT.

To note about this clone: This CDR3 is also generated by other DNA sequences in the sample. This chain joins TRBV18 and TRBJ1-3; no reliable D call. Trimming left V 3 bases short and J 0 bases short, with 3 bases between. Germline CDR1 is KGHSH and CDR2 is LQKENI. The CDR3 is 13 residues long. The CDR3 sequence: CASSPSSGNTIYF. DNA for the CDR3: TGTGCCAGCTCACCCAGCTCTGGAAACACCATATATTTT.

The genes are TRBV7-9 and TRBJ1-6; 9 nucleotides match TRBD1. The J segment lost 10 bases and the V segment lost 2 bases, leaving 6 bases of the junction unmatched. There are 15 residues in the CDR3. The V gene's germline CDR1 is SEHNR and CDR2 FQNEAQ (reference sequence). The CDR3 reads CASSLRGQGTSPLHF. The CDR3 DNA reads as TGTGCCAGCAGCTTAAGGGGACAGGGTACCTCACCCCTCCACTTT.

The genes are TRBV7-3 and TRBJ2-1, with TRBD2 identical over 8 bases. The CDR3 has 14 amino acids. The junction had 5 bases not matched to a gene; V was cut back by 1 base and J by 9 bases. Per germline, CDR1 SGHTA and CDR2 FQGTGA. The CDR3 DNA follows: TGTGCCAGCAGCTTAAAAGCGGGAGACGGTGAGCAGTTCTTC. Protein sequence: CASSLKAGDGEQFF.

J is TRBJ1-2 and V is TRBV28, with a weak D call TRBD1 (6 bases). This CDR3 is built from 14 residues. Germline CDR1 is MDHEN and CDR2 is SYDVKM. V was pared by 2 bases and J by 5 bases, with 12 bases between. The CDR3 nucleotides read TGTGCCAGCAGTTTAAGGACAGTCAAATATGGCTACACCTTC. Translation: CASSLRTVKYGYTF.

CDR3 coding DNA: TGTGCCACCAGTGACCACGATACAGGGTCGAATGGCTACACCTTC. Translating gives CATSDHDTGSNGYTF. The V call is TRBV24-1, the J call TRBJ1-2; TRBD1 is a possible D gene (6 bases). Germline lookup yields CDR1 KGHDR and CDR2 SFDVKD. CDR3 length: 15 residues. Trimming left V 4 bases short and J 6 bases short, with 17 bases between.

The chain has TRBV6-1 and TRBJ2-5; D perhaps matches TRBD2 (5 bases). Germline V gene data show CDR1 as MNHNS and CDR2 as SASEGT. The CDR3 sequence is 16 residues long. Trimming took 2 bases from V and 5 from J, leaving 18 bases between them. The CDR3 region has the DNA TGTGCCAGCAGTGAAATCTCGGGGAGCGCCAGGGAGACCCAGTACTTC. Residues: CASSEISGSARETQYF.

The chain joins TRBV29-1 to TRBJ2-7; 7 nucleotides align to TRBD1. The CDR3 length is 13 residues. From germline, CDR1 is SQVTM and CDR2 ANQGSEA. J was trimmed by 4 bases and V by 3 bases; bases with no gene match: 6. Here the CDR3 reads CSVDSGTAYEQYF. The CDR3 nucleotides are TGCAGCGTTGACTCCGGGACAGCGTACGAGCAGTACTTC.

CDR3 sequence reads: CASSHAGTDTQYF. The CDR3 coding sequence is TGCGCCAGCAGCCACGCAGGCACAGATACGCAGTATTTT. The rearrangement joins TRBV4-3 to TRBJ2-3; D ambiguous. The CDR3 runs to 13 residues. Between the trimmed V and J ends, which lost 3 bases and 1 base, there was a span of 5 bases. CDR1 and CDR2 (germline): LGHNA, YSLEER.

V is TRBV30 and J is TRBJ1-2, with 9 bases identical to TRBD1. The germline V gene encodes CDR1 GTSNPN and CDR2 SVGIG (reference sequence). The J segment lost 5 bases and the V segment lost 0 bases, leaving 4 bases of the junction unmatched. The CDR3 covers 14 residues. This chain's CDR3 is CAWSVGTGRYGYTF. CDR3 nucleotides: TGTGCCTGGAGTGTGGGGACAGGGAGGTATGGCTACACCTTC.

The gene calls are TRBV6-2 or TRBV6-3 and TRBJ1-2, with a tentative D call TRBD1 (6 bases). The CDR3 loop spans 13 amino acids. Germline V CDR1 and CDR2: MNHEY, SVGEGT. The V end lost 6 bases, the J end lost 4 bases, and 12 bases lay between the germline ends. The CDR3 nucleotides read TGTGCCAGCAGCCCTGACAGGAGCTATGGCTACACCTTC. The encoded protein is CASSPDRSYGYTF.

The CDR3 DNA is TGTGCCAGCAGCCTCCACAGGGGGCGAGCCTACAATGAGCAGTTCTTC. This encodes CASSLHRGRAYNEQFF. The chain has TRBV11-3 and TRBJ2-1, with TRBD1 matching 9 bases. The germline CDR1 and CDR2 sequences are SGHNT and YENEEA. The V gene end was trimmed by 5 bases and the J gene end by 2 bases; junction bases not matched to a gene: 7. CDR3 size: 16 residues.

CDR3 amino acids: CASNLQETQYF. For the CDR3, the DNA is TGTGCCAGCAACTTACAAGAGACCCAGTACTTC. The rearrangement uses TRBV2 and TRBJ2-5; D not certain. Trimming pared 7 bases from V and 2 bases from J, leaving 5 bases between. CDR3 length equals 11 residues. Germline V gene sequence: CDR1 SNHLY, CDR2 FYNNEI. Complete variable domain (other parts from reference TRBV2 and TRBJ2-5): EPEVTQTPSHQVTQMGQEVILRCVPISNHLYFYWYRQILGQKVEFLVSFYNNEISEKSEIFDDQFSVERPDGSNFTLKIRSTKLEDSAMYFCASNLQETQYFGPGTRLLVL.

The chain is built from TRBV18 and TRBJ2-7; D call uncertain. CDR1 is KGHSH and CDR2 is LQKENI in the germline V gene. Deletions cut 4 bases from V and 1 base from J, with 11 bases between. The CDR3 has 14 residues. In DNA form, the CDR3 reads TGTGCCAGCTCACGGCAGGCCAAGTCCTACGAGCAGTACTTC. It encodes CASSRQAKSYEQYF.

The chain has TRBV4-2 and TRBJ2-5; 9 nucleotides agree with TRBD2. Germline V CDR1 and CDR2: LGHNA, YNFKEQ. The CDR3 totals 17 residues. Losses at the gene ends were 1 base for V and 1 base for J; bases not matched to a gene: 7. The CDR3 protein is CASSQAWWREGQETQYF. The CDR3 bases are TGTGCCAGCAGCCAAGCCTGGTGGCGGGAGGGCCAAGAGACCCAGTACTTC.